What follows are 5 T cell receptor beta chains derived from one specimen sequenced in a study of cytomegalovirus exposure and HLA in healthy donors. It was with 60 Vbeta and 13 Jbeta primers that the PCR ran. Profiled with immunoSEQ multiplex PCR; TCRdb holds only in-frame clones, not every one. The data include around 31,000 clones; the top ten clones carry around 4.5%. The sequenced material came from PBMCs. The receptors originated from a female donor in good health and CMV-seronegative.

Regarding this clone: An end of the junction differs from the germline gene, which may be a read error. The CDR3 spells CASSIVGRDLRF. For the CDR3, the DNA is TGTGCCAGTAGTATAGTAGGGCGGGACCTCCGCTTC. V usage is TRBV19 and J usage is TRBJ1-2; weak D call: TRBD1 (5 bases). The CDR3 covers 12 residues. Germline CDR1 is LNHDA and CDR2 is SQIVND (reference sequence). Supplemented by reference TRBV19 and TRBJ1-2, the full variable domain reads DGGITQSPKYLFRKEGQNVTLSCEQNLNHDAMYWYRQDPGQGLRLIYYSQIVNDFQKGDIAEGYSVSREKKESFPLTVTSAQKNPTAFYLCASSIVGRDLRFGSGTRLTVV.

The CDR3 region has the DNA TGTGCCAGCTCGCCAGGGTCGGGGGTCACAGATACGCAGTATTTT. This translates into CASSPGSGVTDTQYF. V is TRBV18 and J is TRBJ2-3; D perhaps matches TRBD2 (6 bases). In germline, CDR1 is KGHSH, CDR2 LQKENI. The CDR3 loop spans 15 amino acids. V lost 6 bases and J 2 bases, leaving 15 bases between the germline ends.

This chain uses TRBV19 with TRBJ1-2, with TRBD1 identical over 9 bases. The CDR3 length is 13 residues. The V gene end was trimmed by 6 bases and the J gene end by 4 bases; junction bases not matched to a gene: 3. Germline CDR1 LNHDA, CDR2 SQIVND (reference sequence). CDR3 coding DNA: TGTGCCAGTAGCACAGGGGGCCCCTATGGCTACACCTTC. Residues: CASSTGGPYGYTF.

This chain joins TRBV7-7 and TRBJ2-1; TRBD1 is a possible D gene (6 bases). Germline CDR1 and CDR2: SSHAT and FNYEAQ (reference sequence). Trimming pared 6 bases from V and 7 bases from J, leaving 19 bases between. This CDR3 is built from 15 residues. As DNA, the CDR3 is TGTGCCAGCAGTCGCGCCGCCGGGACAACTAATGAGCAGTTCTTC. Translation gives CASSRAAGTTNEQFF.

The CDR3 DNA reads as TGTGCCAGCACCGGACAGGGAGCCACTGAAGCTTTCTTT. This encodes CASTGQGATEAFF. The gene calls are TRBV6-6 and TRBJ1-1; 8 bases fit TRBD1. The germline V gene encodes CDR1 MNHNY and CDR2 SVGAGI (reference sequence). CDR3 length: 13 amino acids. V lost 7 bases, J lost 4 bases, and 5 bases stayed unmatched.